The source of this TCR beta chain is a study of preoperative IRX-2 immunotherapy in early breast cancer. Only one count was recorded for this clone. The CDR3 covers 12 residues. Germline loops: CDR1 LNHDA, CDR2 SQIVND (reference sequence). V dropped 5 bases and J dropped 3 bases, with 7 bases sitting between them. Treatment here: preoperative locoregional IRX-2 cytokine immunotherapy. Samples came from a phase Ib trial of preoperative locoregional IRX-2 cytokine immunotherapy. Produced via immunoSEQ multiplex PCR; TCRdb's table is partial and in-frame only. The sample has roughly 25,000 clones; approximately 95% are singletons.

This sequence originates from a human donor with breast cancer. This sequence joins TRBV19 and TRBJ1-2; D is possibly TRBD1 (6 bases). The sample here was tumor tissue, taken after IRX-2 immunotherapy. The CDR3 is CASSQGHYGYTF. The DNA of the CDR3 is TGTGCCAGTAGTCAGGGGCACTATGGCTACACCTTC.